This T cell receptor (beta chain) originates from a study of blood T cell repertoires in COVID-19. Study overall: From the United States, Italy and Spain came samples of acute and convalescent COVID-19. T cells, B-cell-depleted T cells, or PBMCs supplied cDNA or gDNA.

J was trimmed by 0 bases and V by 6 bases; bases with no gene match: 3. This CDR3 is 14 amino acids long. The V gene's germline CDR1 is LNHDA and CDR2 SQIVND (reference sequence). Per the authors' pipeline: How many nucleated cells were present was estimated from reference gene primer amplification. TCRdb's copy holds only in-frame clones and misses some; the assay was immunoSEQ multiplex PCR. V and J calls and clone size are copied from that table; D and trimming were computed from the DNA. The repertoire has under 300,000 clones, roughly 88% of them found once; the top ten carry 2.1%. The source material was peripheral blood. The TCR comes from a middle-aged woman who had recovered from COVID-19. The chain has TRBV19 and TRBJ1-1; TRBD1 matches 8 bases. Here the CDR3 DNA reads TGTGCCAGTAGAAAACAGGGGGTGAACACTGAAGCTTTCTTT. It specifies CASRKQGVNTEAFF.